This entry lists 30 T cell receptor beta chains sequenced from one sample in a study of cytomegalovirus exposure and HLA in healthy donors. PCR employed 60 Vbeta and 13 Jbeta primers. Here immunoSEQ multiplex PCR was the method, and the copy in TCRdb shows in-frame clones only, minus some. The sample holds tens of thousands of clones. Input material: PBMCs. Receptors were obtained from a woman between 40 and 50 years old in good health and CMV-seronegative.

The chain links TRBV25-1 to TRBJ1-3; 7 bases align to TRBD1. The ends lost 4 bases at V and 4 bases at J; junction bases unmatched: 7. Germline V gives CDR1 MGHDK, CDR2 SYGVNS. CDR3 size: 15 residues. The CDR3 loop is CASSGYRGLGNTIYF. The CDR3 DNA follows: TGTGCCAGCAGTGGATACAGGGGTCTCGGAAACACCATATATTTT.

The chain employs TRBV30 and TRBJ1-5; D call uncertain. The germline V gene has CDR1 GTSNPN and CDR2 SVGIG (reference sequence). V was trimmed by 1 base and J by 7 bases, leaving 11 bases between them. CDR3 length: 13 residues. CDR3 sequence (DNA): TGTGCCTGGAGTGCCGGGGTCGAGCAGCCCCAGCATTTT. This encodes CAWSAGVEQPQHF.

The rearrangement joins TRBV9 to TRBJ2-5; D gene uncertain. Matching the DNA end better, TRBJ2-7 makes the J call doubtful. The CDR3 is 16 amino acids. From germline, CDR1 is SGDLS and CDR2 YYNGEE. The CDR3 loop reads CASSVGSVEFPYEQYF. The CDR3 nucleotides are TGTGCCAGCAGCGTAGGGAGCGTGGAATTCCCCTACGAGCAGTACTTC.

The J gene is TRBJ2-3, the V gene TRBV11-2; 8 positions agree with TRBD2. V lost 6 bases to trimming and J lost 3 bases; unmatched junction nucleotides: 11. The CDR3 spans 16 residues. CDR1 and CDR2 from the germline V gene are SGHAT and FQNNGV. Here the CDR3 reads CASRRPGLASTDTQYF. CDR3 nucleotides: TGTGCCAGCAGACGACCCGGACTAGCTTCGACAGATACGCAGTATTTT.

The chain employs TRBV6-6 and TRBJ1-1, with a possible D match to TRBD1 (5 bases). The germline gives CDR1 MNHNY, CDR2 SVGAGI (reference sequence). This CDR3 contains 15 residues. The ends were cut back, 6 bases at V and 0 bases at J, with 14 bases in the middle. The CDR3 sequence: CASSRDSRMNTEAFF. The CDR3 coding sequence is TGTGCCAGCAGCAGGGATTCCCGCATGAACACTGAAGCTTTCTTT.

The chain joins TRBV18 to TRBJ1-4, with 9 positions matching TRBD1. Germline V gene data show CDR1 as KGHSH and CDR2 as LQKENI. J was trimmed by 6 bases and V by 5 bases; bases with no gene match: 7. This CDR3 contains 15 residues. CDR3 in DNA: TGTGCCAGCTCATCACAGGGGGCCGGGGATGAAAAACTGTTTTTT. Translation gives CASSSQGAGDEKLFF.

This chain connects TRBV9 to TRBJ2-2, with D maybe TRBD2 (6 bases). Trimming removed 4 bases at V and 3 bases at J, with 16 bases between. The CDR3 has 16 residues. Germline-derived CDR1 and CDR2 are SGDLS and YYNGEE. CDR3 residues: CASSPSRESYTGELFF. The CDR3 region has the DNA TGTGCCAGCAGCCCCTCCCGGGAGTCGTACACCGGGGAGCTGTTTTTT.

This chain uses TRBV4-3 with TRBJ2-5, with D possibly being TRBD1 (6 bases). V was pared by 0 bases and J by 2 bases, with 7 bases between. There are 14 residues in the CDR3. Germline V gives CDR1 LGHNA, CDR2 YSLEER. The chain's CDR3 is CASSQEGTQETQYF. The CDR3 region has the DNA TGCGCCAGCAGCCAAGAAGGGACACAAGAGACCCAGTACTTC.

This chain uses TRBV7-9 with TRBJ1-1; D not resolved. V gave up 1 base and J gave up 5 bases, with 8 bases separating them. This CDR3 spans 13 amino acids. Germline V lookup: CDR1 SEHNR, CDR2 FQNEAQ (reference sequence). The CDR3 spells CASSLESVTEAFF. The CDR3 bases are TGTGCCAGCAGCTTAGAGTCAGTTACTGAAGCTTTCTTT.

The V and J genes are TRBV30 and TRBJ1-1; 10 bases map to TRBD1. CDR3 length: 13 amino acids. In germline, CDR1 is GTSNPN, CDR2 SVGIG (reference sequence). V lost 3 bases to trimming and J lost 5 bases; unmatched junction nucleotides: 3. The DNA of the CDR3 is TGTGCCTGGAGAGGACAGGGGGGGACTGAAGCTTTCTTT. This gives the protein CAWRGQGGTEAFF.

The genes are TRBV5-6 and TRBJ2-1; perhaps TRBD2 as D (5 bases). Trimming stripped 3 bases from V and 8 bases from J, with 9 bases between. Per germline, CDR1 SGHDT and CDR2 YYEEEE. The CDR3 consists of 12 residues. CDR3 DNA: TGTGCCAGCAGCTGGAGGTCTTATGAGCAGTTCTTC. It yields the protein CASSWRSYEQFF.

The chain couples TRBV7-9 to TRBJ2-7; 7 bases are a match to TRBD2. Germline assignment: CDR1 SEHNR and CDR2 FQNEAQ (reference sequence). J lost 6 bases, V lost 5 bases, and 7 bases had no gene match. CDR3 length equals 13 residues. CDR3 sequence (DNA): TGTGCCAGCAGCCTTCCCCGACTAGCCGAGCAGTACTTC. Translating it yields CASSLPRLAEQYF.

V usage is TRBV4-2 and J usage is TRBJ2-7; 11 bases fit TRBD2. This CDR3 is 18 amino acids long. Germline CDR1 reads LGHNA; CDR2 reads YNFKEQ. V lost 0 bases to trimming and J lost 0 bases; unmatched junction nucleotides: 7. The CDR3: CASSQDQTSGMSSYEQYF. CDR3 nucleotide sequence: TGTGCCAGCAGCCAAGATCAGACTAGCGGGATGTCCTCCTACGAGCAGTACTTC.

A remark on this clone: At one boundary the junction diverges from the germline segment, which might be a read error. The chain recombines TRBV30 with TRBJ1-4; D is perhaps TRBD1 (5 bases). This CDR3 comprises 15 residues. From germline, CDR1 is GTSNPN and CDR2 SVGIG (reference sequence). This CDR3 reads CAGSLGGAGNEKLFF. In nucleotides, the CDR3 is TGTGCCGGGAGTCTTGGCGGGGCGGGGAATGAAAAACTGTTTTTT.

This chain uses TRBV6-5 with TRBJ2-3; 8 bases align to TRBD2. CDR3 length: 15 amino acids. V lost 6 bases, J lost 2 bases, and 7 bases stayed unmatched. The V gene's germline CDR1 is MNHEY and CDR2 SVGAGI. For the CDR3, the DNA is TGTGCCAGCAGCAGTAGCGGGACTTCCACAGATACGCAGTATTTT. It yields the protein CASSSSGTSTDTQYF.

About this clone itself: One end of the junction varies from germline; a read error may be responsible. The CDR3: CASSQALWDRGSF. CDR3 coding DNA: TGCGCCAGCAGCCAAGCGCTCTGGGACAGGGGAAGCTTC. The chain employs TRBV4-1 and TRBJ2-4, with 10 bases identical to TRBD1. The length of the CDR3 is 13 residues. CDR1 MGHRA and CDR2 YSYEKL come from the germline V gene.

This rearrangement joins TRBV7-2 to TRBJ1-6, with 7 bases fitting TRBD1. The V segment lost 6 bases and the J segment 0 bases; nucleotides outside the gene matches: 5. The CDR3 is 16 residues long. The germline gives CDR1 SGHTA, CDR2 FQGNSA. Here the CDR3 DNA reads TGTGCCAGCAGACCACAGGGGAGCTCCTATAATTCACCCCTCCACTTT. It is translated as CASRPQGSSYNSPLHF.

The chain combines TRBV6-5 with TRBJ1-1; 8 bases line up with TRBD1. J lost 3 bases, V lost 2 bases, and 5 bases had no gene match. Germline lookup yields CDR1 MNHEY and CDR2 SVGAGI. The CDR3 consists of 15 residues. The CDR3 nucleotides are TGTGCCAGCAGTTACGGGCTACAGGGGGACACTGAAGCTTTCTTT. It yields the protein CASSYGLQGDTEAFF.

The chain carries TRBV30 and TRBJ1-1, with TRBD1 matching over 8 bases. J was trimmed by 8 bases and V by 6 bases; bases with no gene match: 5. The CDR3 length is 11 residues. Germline values: CDR1 GTSNPN, CDR2 SVGIG (reference sequence). The CDR3 DNA is TGTGCCTGTTCGAGGACAGGGGAAGCTTTCTTT. Translation: CACSRTGEAFF.

The chain links TRBV6-5 to TRBJ2-2; tentatively, D is TRBD2 (6 bases). V was clipped by 4 bases and J by 4 bases, with 16 bases between them. CDR3 length: 16 amino acids. Germline V gene lookup returns CDR1 MNHEY and CDR2 SVGAGI. The chain's CDR3 is CASSSPTEGFTGELFF. CDR3 bases: TGTGCCAGCAGTTCCCCGACGGAGGGCTTCACCGGGGAGCTGTTTTTT.

The V and J genes are TRBV6-5 and TRBJ2-7, with D maybe TRBD2 (6 bases). This CDR3 spans 15 amino acids. Trimming removed 4 bases at V and 3 bases at J, with 16 bases between. Germline V lookup: CDR1 MNHEY, CDR2 SVGAGI. The CDR3: CASSSSGLYLYEQYF. For the CDR3, the DNA is TGTGCCAGCAGTTCTTCAGGACTATACCTCTACGAGCAGTACTTC.

The chain couples TRBV29-1 to TRBJ2-5, with D tentatively TRBD2 (5 bases). Germline V gene lookup returns CDR1 SQVTM and CDR2 ANQGSEA. V was shortened by 7 bases and J by 5 bases, with 14 bases between the two germline ends. The CDR3 totals 12 residues. The CDR3 DNA is TGCAGCGGTGAGCCGGGGATGGAGACCCAGTACTTC. This sequence encodes CSGEPGMETQYF. Full variable domain (outside the CDR3, taken from reference TRBV29-1 and TRBJ2-5): SAVISQKPSRDICQRGTSLTIQCQVDSQVTMMFWYRQQPGQSLTLIATANQGSEATYESGFVIDKFPISRPNLTFSTLTVSNMSPEDSSIYLCSGEPGMETQYFGPGTRLLVL.

The chain has TRBV5-1 and TRBJ2-2, with 8 bases fitting TRBD2. The CDR3 extends over 16 amino acids. V dropped 1 base and J dropped 1; count of bases not matched to a gene: 3. Looked up from germline, CDR1 is SGHRS and CDR2 is YFSETQ. CDR3 DNA: TGCGCCAGCAGCTTGTTGGCGGGAGGGAACACCGGGGAGCTGTTTTTT. It translates to CASSLLAGGNTGELFF.

V gene TRBV19 combines with J gene TRBJ1-5; perhaps TRBD1 as D (6 bases). The V and J ends lost 10 bases and 0 bases respectively, with 16 bases between them. The CDR3 contains 15 residues. CDR1 and CDR2 (germline): LNHDA, SQIVND (reference sequence). CDR3 nucleotide sequence: TGTGCCACCAAGGACAGTTGGACTAGCAATCAGCCCCAGCATTTT. It encodes CATKDSWTSNQPQHF.

The gene calls are TRBV2 and TRBJ2-5; TRBD2 matches at 14 bases. CDR3 length equals 17 residues. The germline V gene has CDR1 SNHLY and CDR2 FYNNEI. The V segment lost 6 bases and the J segment 5 bases; nucleotides outside the gene matches: 11. For the CDR3, the DNA is TGTGCCAGCAGAAGACTAGCGGGAGGGCCACGTGAGGAGACCCAGTACTTC. It is translated as CASRRLAGGPREETQYF.

The J gene is TRBJ1-5, the V gene TRBV2, with D maybe TRBD1 (6 bases). V shed 2 bases and J shed 3 bases, with 8 bases lying between them. The CDR3 extends over 14 amino acids. From germline, CDR1 is SNHLY and CDR2 FYNNEI. The DNA for the CDR3 is TGTGCCAGCAGTGAACAGGGGAACAATCAGCCCCAGCATTTT. Its protein product is CASSEQGNNQPQHF.

CDR3 in amino acids: CASSLGVGQPQHF. CDR3 coding DNA: TGTGCCAGCAGCTTAGGGGTCGGGCAGCCCCAGCATTTT. This chain uses TRBV7-9 with TRBJ1-5; D not resolved. Germline loops: CDR1 SEHNR, CDR2 FQNEAQ (reference sequence). V gave up 1 base and J gave up 7 bases, with 8 bases separating them. The CDR3 is 13 residues long.

The DNA for the CDR3 is TGTGCCAGTAGTATTGGTGAGCTCTATGGCTACACCTTC. This sequence encodes CASSIGELYGYTF. The chain links TRBV19 to TRBJ1-2; no definite D call. CDR1 and CDR2 (germline): LNHDA, SQIVND (reference sequence). V lost 3 bases and J 4 bases, leaving 9 bases between the germline ends. The CDR3 totals 13 residues.

DNA of the CDR3: TGTGCCAGCAGCTTAGCCGGGACAGGTGGAAACACCATATATTTT. This encodes CASSLAGTGGNTIYF. The chain is built from TRBV7-9 and TRBJ1-3, with 8 bases matching TRBD1. The V segment lost 0 bases and the J segment 3 bases; nucleotides outside the gene matches: 1. The CDR3 covers 15 residues. CDR1 is SEHNR and CDR2 is FQNEAQ in the germline V gene (reference sequence). The full variable domain, in which reference TRBV7-9 and TRBJ1-3 provide the parts outside the CDR3, is DTGVSQNPRHKITKRGQNVTFRCDPISEHNRLYWYRQTLGQGPEFLTYFQNEAQLEKSRLLSDRFSAERPKGSFSTLEIQRTEQGDSAMYLCASSLAGTGGNTIYFGEGSWLTVV.

V usage is TRBV4-1 and J usage is TRBJ1-1; 11 bases line up with TRBD1. CDR1 and CDR2 from the germline V gene are MGHRA and YSYEKL. CDR3 length equals 18 residues. The V gene end was trimmed by 0 bases and the J gene end by 5 bases; junction bases not matched to a gene: 11. Here the CDR3 DNA reads TGCGCCAGCAGCCAAGATATGGGACAGGGGGAGTGGAAGACTGAAGCTTTCTTT. Its translation is CASSQDMGQGEWKTEAFF.